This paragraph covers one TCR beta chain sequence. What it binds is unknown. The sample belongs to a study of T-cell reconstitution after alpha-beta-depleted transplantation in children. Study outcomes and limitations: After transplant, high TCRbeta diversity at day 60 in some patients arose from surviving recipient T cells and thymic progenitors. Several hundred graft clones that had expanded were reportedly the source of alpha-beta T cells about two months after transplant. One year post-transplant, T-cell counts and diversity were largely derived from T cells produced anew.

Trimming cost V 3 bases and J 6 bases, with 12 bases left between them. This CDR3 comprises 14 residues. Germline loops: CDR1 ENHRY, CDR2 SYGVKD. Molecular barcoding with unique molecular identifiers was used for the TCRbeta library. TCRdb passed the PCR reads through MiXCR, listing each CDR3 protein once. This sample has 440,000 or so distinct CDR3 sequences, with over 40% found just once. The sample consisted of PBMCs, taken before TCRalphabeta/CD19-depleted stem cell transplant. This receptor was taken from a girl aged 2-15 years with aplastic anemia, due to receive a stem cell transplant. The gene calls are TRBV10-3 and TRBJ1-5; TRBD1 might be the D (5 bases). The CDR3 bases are TGTGCCATCAGTGAAGGGGCCGAGGGTCAGCCCCAGCATTTT. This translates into CAISEGAEGQPQHF.